This entry features one TCR beta chain sequence. The antigen is undetermined. Sequencing used immunoSEQ multiplex PCR; TCRdb keeps in-frame clones, though not all of them. In the table there are roughly 100,000 clones, more than 85% of which are singletons. The data belong to a study of graft-versus-host responses after intestinal transplantation. Whole-study results and caveats: In recipient marrow, GvH clones were found, and some appeared first in ileum or blood. HvG clone declines early post-transplant were associated with peak circulating GvH levels.

The CDR3 is 11 amino acids. CDR1 and CDR2 (germline): DFQATT, SNEGSKA (reference sequence). V shed 6 bases and J shed 2 bases, with 8 bases lying between them. The V call is TRBV20-1, the J call TRBJ2-7; D is ambiguous. The origin of this receptor is a human donor who received an intestinal transplant. Here the sequenced sample was unstimulated CD8+ T cells sorted from spleen or lymph node cells, taken before intestinal transplant. Here the CDR3 reads CSAPAAYEQYF. CDR3 sequence (DNA): TGCAGTGCCCCGGCGGCCTACGAGCAGTACTTC.